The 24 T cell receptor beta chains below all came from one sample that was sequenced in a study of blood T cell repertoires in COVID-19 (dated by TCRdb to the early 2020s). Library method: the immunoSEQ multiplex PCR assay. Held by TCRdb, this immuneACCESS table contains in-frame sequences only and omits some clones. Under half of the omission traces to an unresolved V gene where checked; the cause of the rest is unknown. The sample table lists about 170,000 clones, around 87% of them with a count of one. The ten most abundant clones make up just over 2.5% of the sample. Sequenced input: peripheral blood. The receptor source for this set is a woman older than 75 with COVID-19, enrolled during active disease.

CDR3 coding DNA: TGTGCCAGCAGCCAAAGACAGGGGGCTGATGAAAAACTGTTTTTT. This translates into CASSQRQGADEKLFF. This chain links TRBV4-2 with TRBJ1-4, with TRBD1 matching 10 bases. After removal of 2 bases from V and 6 bases from J, the junction contained 3 bases not matched to a gene. There are 15 residues in the CDR3. Germline V CDR1 and CDR2: LGHNA, YNFKEQ.

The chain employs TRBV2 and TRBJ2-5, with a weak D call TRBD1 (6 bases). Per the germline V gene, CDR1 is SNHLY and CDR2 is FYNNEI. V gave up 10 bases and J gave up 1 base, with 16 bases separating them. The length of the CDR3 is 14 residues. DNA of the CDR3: TGTGCCACCTCCCGTTGGGGGCCCCAAGAGACCCAGTACTTC. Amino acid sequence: CATSRWGPQETQYF.

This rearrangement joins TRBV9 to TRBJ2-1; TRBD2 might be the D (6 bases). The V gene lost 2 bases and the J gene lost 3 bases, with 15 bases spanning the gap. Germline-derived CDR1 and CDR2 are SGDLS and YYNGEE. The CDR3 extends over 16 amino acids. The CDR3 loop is CASSVWEAGYYNEQFF. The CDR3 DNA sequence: TGTGCCAGCAGCGTCTGGGAGGCGGGATACTACAATGAGCAGTTCTTC. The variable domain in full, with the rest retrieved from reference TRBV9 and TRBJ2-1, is DSGVTQTPKHLITATGQRVTLRCSPRSGDLSVYWYQQSLDQGLQFLIQYYNGEERAKGNILERFSAQQFPDLHSELNLSSLELGDSALYFCASSVWEAGYYNEQFFGPGTRLTVL.

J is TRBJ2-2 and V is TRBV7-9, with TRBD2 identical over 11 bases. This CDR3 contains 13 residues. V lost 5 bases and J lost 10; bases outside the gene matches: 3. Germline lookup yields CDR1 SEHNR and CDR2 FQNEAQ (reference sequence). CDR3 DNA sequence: TGTGCCAGCAGCGGGACTAGCGGCTCGGAGCTGTTTTTT. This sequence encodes CASSGTSGSELFF.

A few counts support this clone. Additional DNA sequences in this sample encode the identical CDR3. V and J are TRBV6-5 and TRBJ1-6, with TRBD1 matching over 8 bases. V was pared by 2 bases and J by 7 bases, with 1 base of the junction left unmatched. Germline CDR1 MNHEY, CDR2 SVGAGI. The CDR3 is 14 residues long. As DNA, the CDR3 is TGTGCCAGCAGTTACGGGACAGGCAATTCACCCCTCCACTTT. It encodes CASSYGTGNSPLHF.

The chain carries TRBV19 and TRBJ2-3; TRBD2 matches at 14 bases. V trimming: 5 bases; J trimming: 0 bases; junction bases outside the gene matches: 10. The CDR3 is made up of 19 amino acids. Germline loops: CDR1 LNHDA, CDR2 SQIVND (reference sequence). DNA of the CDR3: TGTGCCAGTAGTCCGAGGACTAGCGGGAGGCAATCTAGCACAGATACGCAGTATTTT. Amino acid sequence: CASSPRTSGRQSSTDTQYF.

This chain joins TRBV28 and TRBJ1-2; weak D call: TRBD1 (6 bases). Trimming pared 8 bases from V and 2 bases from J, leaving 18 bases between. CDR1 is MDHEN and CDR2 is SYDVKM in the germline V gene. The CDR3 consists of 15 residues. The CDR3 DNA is TGTGCCAGCGGCAGGACAGCCTCTGACAACTATGGCTACACCTTC. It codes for CASGRTASDNYGYTF.

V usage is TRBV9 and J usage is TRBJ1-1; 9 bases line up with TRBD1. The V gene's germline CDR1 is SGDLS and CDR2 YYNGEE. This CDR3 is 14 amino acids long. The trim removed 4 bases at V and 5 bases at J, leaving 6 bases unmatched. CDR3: CASSLGTGNTEAFF. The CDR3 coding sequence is TGTGCCAGCAGCCTCGGGACAGGGAATACTGAAGCTTTCTTT.

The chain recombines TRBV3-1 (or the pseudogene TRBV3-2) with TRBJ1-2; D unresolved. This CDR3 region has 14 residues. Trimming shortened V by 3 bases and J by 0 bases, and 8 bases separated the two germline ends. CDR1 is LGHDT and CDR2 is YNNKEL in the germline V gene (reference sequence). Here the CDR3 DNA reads TGTGCCAGCAGCCATGGGAGTGCTAACTATGGCTACACCTTC. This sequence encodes CASSHGSANYGYTF.

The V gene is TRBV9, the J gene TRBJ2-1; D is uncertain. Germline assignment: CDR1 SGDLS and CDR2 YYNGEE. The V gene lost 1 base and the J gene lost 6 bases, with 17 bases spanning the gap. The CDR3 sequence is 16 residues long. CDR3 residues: CASSVSNKMRRNEQFF. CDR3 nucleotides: TGTGCCAGCAGCGTAAGTAACAAAATGAGGCGCAATGAGCAGTTCTTC.

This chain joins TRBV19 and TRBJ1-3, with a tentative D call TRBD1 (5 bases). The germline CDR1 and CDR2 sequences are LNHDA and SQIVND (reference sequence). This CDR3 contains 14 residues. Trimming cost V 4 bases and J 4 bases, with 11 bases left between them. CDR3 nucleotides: TGTGCCAGTAGTACCCAGGGCGCGGGAAACACCATATATTTT. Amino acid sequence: CASSTQGAGNTIYF.

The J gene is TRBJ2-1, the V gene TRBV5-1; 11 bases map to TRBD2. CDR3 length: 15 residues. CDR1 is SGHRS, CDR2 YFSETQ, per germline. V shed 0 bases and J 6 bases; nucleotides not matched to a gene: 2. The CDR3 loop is CASSLVGTSGNEQFF. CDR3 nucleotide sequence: TGCGCCAGCAGCTTGGTAGGGACTAGCGGCAATGAGCAGTTCTTC.

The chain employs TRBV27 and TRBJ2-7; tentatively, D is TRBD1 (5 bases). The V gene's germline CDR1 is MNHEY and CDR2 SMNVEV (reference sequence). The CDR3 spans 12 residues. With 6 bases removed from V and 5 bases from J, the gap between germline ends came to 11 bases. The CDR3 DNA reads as TGTGCCAGCAGGTCGCAGGGCCACGAGCAGTACTTC. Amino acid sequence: CASRSQGHEQYF.

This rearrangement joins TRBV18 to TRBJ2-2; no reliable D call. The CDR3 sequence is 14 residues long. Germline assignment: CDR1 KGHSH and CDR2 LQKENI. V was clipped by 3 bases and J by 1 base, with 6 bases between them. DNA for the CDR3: TGTGCCAGCTCACCTAAAATGAACACCGGGGAGCTGTTTTTT. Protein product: CASSPKMNTGELFF.

The DNA of the CDR3 is TGTGCCAGCAGTTCCCTAGACACCATATATTTT. Translating gives CASSSLDTIYF. The chain employs TRBV6-6 and TRBJ1-3; D unclear. The V end lost 4 bases, the J end lost 8 bases, and 6 bases lay between the germline ends. The CDR3 loop spans 11 amino acids. Germline-derived CDR1 and CDR2 are MNHNY and SVGAGI (reference sequence).

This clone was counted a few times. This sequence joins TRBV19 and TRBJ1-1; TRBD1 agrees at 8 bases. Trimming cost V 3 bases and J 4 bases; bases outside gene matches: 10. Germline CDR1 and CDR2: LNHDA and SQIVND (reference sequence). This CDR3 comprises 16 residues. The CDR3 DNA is TGTGCCAGTAGTATGCCCAGCGGACAGGGAGTCACTGAAGCTTTCTTT. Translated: CASSMPSGQGVTEAFF.

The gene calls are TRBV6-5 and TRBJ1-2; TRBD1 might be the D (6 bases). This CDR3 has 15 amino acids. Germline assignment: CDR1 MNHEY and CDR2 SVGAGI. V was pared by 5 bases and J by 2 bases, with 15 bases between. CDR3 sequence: CASSQPGDLNYGYTF. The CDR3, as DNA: TGTGCCAGCAGTCAACCAGGGGATTTGAACTATGGCTACACCTTC.

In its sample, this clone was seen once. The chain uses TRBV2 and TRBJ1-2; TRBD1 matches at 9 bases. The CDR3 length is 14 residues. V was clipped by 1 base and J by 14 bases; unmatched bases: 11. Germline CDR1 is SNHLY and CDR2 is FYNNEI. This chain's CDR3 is CASSEGTQQGARTF. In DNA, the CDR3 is TGTGCCAGCAGTGAAGGGACTCAACAGGGGGCGAGGACCTTC.

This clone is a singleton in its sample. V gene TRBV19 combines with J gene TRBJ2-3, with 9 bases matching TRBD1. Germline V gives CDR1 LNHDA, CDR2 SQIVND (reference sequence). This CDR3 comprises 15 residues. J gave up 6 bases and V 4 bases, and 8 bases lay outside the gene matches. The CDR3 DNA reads TGTGCCAGTAGTACTGGGGACAGGGTAACGGATACGCAGTATTTT. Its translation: CASSTGDRVTDTQYF. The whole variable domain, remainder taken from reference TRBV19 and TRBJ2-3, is DGGITQSPKYLFRKEGQNVTLSCEQNLNHDAMYWYRQDPGQGLRLIYYSQIVNDFQKGDIAEGYSVSREKKESFPLTVTSAQKNPTAFYLCASSTGDRVTDTQYFGPGTRLTVL.

CDR3 protein: CASRLGQNYGYTF. DNA of the CDR3: TGTGCCAGCAGGCTGGGACAGAACTATGGCTACACCTTC. The chain couples TRBV28 to TRBJ1-2; TRBD1 matches at 7 bases. V shed 6 bases, J shed 2 bases, and the junction held 3 bases outside the gene matches. The germline gives CDR1 MDHEN, CDR2 SYDVKM. CDR3 length: 13 amino acids.

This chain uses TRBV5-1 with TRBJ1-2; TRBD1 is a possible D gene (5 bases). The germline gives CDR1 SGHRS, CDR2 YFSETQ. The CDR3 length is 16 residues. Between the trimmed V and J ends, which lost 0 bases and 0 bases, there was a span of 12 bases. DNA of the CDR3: TGCGCCAGCAGCTTGGAATTTGGGGACTCTAACTATGGCTACACCTTC. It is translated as CASSLEFGDSNYGYTF.

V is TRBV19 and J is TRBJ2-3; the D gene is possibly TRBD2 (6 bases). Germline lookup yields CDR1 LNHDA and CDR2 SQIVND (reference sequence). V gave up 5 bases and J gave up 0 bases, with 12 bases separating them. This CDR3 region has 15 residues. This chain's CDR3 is CASSPSGLSTDTQYF. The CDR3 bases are TGTGCCAGTAGTCCAAGCGGGCTTAGCACAGATACGCAGTATTTT.

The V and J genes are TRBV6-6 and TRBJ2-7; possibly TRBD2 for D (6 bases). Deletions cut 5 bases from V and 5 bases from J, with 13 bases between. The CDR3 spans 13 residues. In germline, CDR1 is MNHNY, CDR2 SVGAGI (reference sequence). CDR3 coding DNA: TGTGCCAGCAGTCCCCGGGAGACACACGAGCAGTACTTC. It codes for CASSPRETHEQYF.

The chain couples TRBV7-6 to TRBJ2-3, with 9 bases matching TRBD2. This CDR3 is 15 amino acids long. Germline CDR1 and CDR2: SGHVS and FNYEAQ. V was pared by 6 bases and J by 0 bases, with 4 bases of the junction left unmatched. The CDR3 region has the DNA TGTGCCAGCAGACAGACTAGCGGTAGCACAGATACGCAGTATTTT. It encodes CASRQTSGSTDTQYF. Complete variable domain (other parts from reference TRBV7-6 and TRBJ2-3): GAGVSQSPRYKVTKRGQDVALRCDPISGHVSLYWYRQALGQGPEFLTYFNYEAQQDKSGLPNDRFSAERPEGSISTLTIQRTEQRDSAMYRCASRQTSGSTDTQYFGPGTRLTVL.